This T cell receptor beta chain came from a study of OX40 agonist ivuxolimab in advanced cancers. Turning to the study itself: Three patients had partial responses: one hepatocellular carcinoma, two cutaneous melanoma.

Clones were sequenced by immunoSEQ multiplex PCR, and TCRdb holds only the in-frame ones, with some missing. The sample consists of approximately 82,000 clones, less than 85% of them appearing once. The CDR3 contains 15 residues. The V and J ends lost 5 bases and 2 bases, in that order; junction bases with no gene match: 9. From germline, CDR1 is MNHNS and CDR2 SASEGT. A remark on this clone: The antigen is not known.

Study-wide results and caveats: Low normalized clonal expansion also occurred in some nonresponding patients.

Here the sequenced sample was CD4+ or CD8+ T cells sorted from blood, taken in a trial of the OX40 agonist ivuxolimab. This chain links TRBV6-1 with TRBJ2-7; TRBD1 matches at 7 bases. The TCR was taken from an adult with an advanced solid tumor such as melanoma, head and neck, liver or kidney cancer. CDR3 residues: CASSKYRDSTYEQYF. The DNA of the CDR3 is TGTGCCAGCAGTAAATACCGGGACAGTACCTACGAGCAGTACTTC.